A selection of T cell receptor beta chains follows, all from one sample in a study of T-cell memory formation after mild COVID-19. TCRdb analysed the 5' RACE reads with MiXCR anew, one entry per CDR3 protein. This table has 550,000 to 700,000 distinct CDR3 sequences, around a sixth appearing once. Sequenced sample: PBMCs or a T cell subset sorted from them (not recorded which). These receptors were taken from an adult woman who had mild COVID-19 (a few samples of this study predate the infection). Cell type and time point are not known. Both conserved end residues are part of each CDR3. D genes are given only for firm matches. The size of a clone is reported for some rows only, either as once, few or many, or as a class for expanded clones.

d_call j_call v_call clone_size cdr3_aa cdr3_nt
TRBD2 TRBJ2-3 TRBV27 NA CASSLGRGTDTQYF TGTGCCAGCAGTTTAGGGCGGGGGACAGATACGCAGTATTTT
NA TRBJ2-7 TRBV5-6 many CASSLHRPPYEQYF TGTGCCAGCAGCTTGCACAGGCCCCCGTACGAGCAGTACTTC
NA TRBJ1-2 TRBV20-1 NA CSGLQGYGYTF TGCAGTGGTTTACAGGGCTATGGCTACACCTTC
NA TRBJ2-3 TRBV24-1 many CATAGELSTDTQYF TGTGCCACCGCAGGGGAACTCAGCACAGATACGCAGTATTTT
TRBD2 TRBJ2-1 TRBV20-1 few CSARGAGLYNEQFF TGCAGTGCTAGAGGAGCGGGGCTCTACAATGAGCAGTTCTTC
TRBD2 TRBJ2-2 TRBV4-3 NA CASTTLAGGYTGELFF TGCGCCAGTACCACACTAGCGGGAGGGTACACCGGGGAGCTGTTTTTT
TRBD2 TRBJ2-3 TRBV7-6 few CASSLTGLPTTDTQYF TGTGCCAGCAGCTTAACGGGACTACCTACCACAGATACGCAGTATTTT
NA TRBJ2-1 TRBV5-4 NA CASSRSHEGGSVNEQFF TGTGCCAGCAGCCGCTCTCATGAGGGAGGTTCGGTAAATGAGCAGTTCTTC
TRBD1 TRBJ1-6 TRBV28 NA CASRSGTGATEGNSPLHF TGTGCCAGCAGGAGCGGGACAGGGGCCACGGAGGGTAATTCACCCCTCCACTTT
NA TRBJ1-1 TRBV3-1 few CASSQGEGRTPNTEAFF TGTGCCAGCAGCCAAGGGGAAGGAAGGACGCCGAACACTGAAGCTTTCTTT
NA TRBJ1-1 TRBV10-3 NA CAISGDTENTEAFF TGTGCCATCAGTGGGGACACTGAGAACACTGAAGCTTTCTTT
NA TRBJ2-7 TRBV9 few CASSFGPQTPEQYF TGTGCCAGCAGCTTCGGGCCACAAACGCCCGAGCAGTACTTC
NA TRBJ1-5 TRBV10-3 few CAISETDQPQHF TGTGCCATCAGTGAGACAGACCAGCCCCAGCATTTT
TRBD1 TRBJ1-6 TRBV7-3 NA CASSLAGQGFSPLHF TGTGCCAGCAGCTTAGCCGGACAGGGTTTCTCACCCCTCCACTTT
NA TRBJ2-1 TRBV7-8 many CASTPPWGETNEQFF TGTGCCAGTACCCCCCCTTGGGGGGAGACCAATGAGCAGTTCTTC
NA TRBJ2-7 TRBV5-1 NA CASSLEGINYEQYF TGCGCCAGCAGCTTGGAGGGGATAAACTACGAGCAGTACTTC
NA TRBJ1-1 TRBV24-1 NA CATSDATYTEAFF TGTGCCACCAGTGATGCAACATACACTGAAGCTTTCTTT
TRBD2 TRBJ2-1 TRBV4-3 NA CASSQDWRASGSPNEQFF TGCGCCAGCAGCCAAGATTGGAGGGCTAGCGGGAGCCCCAATGAGCAGTTCTTC
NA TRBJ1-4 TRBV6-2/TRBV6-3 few CASSYLGATNEKLFF TGTGCCAGCAGTTACCTAGGAGCAACTAATGAAAAACTGTTTTTT
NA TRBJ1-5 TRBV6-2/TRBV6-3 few CASSFDRRQPQHF TGTGCCAGCAGCTTCGACAGGCGCCAGCCCCAGCATTTT
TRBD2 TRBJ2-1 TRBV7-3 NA CASSLSGGGLAGNEQFF TGTGCCAGCAGCTTATCCGGCGGAGGACTAGCGGGAAATGAGCAGTTCTTC
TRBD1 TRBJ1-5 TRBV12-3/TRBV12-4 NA CASSLGGTGLSSNQPQHF TGTGCCAGCAGCCTAGGGGGGACAGGGTTGAGTAGCAATCAGCCCCAGCATTTT
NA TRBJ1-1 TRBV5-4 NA CASSLVSGFEAFF TGTGCCAGCAGCTTGGTTTCGGGGTTTGAAGCTTTCTTT
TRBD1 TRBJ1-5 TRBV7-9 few CASSLSGGEQPQHF TGTGCCAGCAGCTTATCAGGGGGCGAGCAGCCCCAGCATTTT
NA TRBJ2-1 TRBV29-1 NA CSVETSSRQFF TGCAGCGTTGAAACCTCCAGCCGCCAGTTCTTC
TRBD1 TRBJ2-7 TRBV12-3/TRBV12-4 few CASRGQGPSYEQYF TGTGCCAGCAGGGGACAGGGGCCCTCTTATGAGCAGTACTTC
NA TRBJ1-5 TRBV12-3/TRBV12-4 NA CASRPTGNQPQHF TGTGCCAGCAGGCCAACGGGCAATCAGCCCCAGCATTTT
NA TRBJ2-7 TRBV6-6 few CASSYSAGFSHEQYF TGTGCCAGCAGTTACTCCGCAGGGTTCTCCCACGAGCAGTACTTC
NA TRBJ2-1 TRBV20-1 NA CSANPAGSYNEQFF TGCAGTGCTAACCCAGCGGGCTCCTACAATGAGCAGTTCTTC
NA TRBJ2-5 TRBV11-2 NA CASSLRPEDEETQYF TGTGCCAGCAGCTTAAGACCGGAAGACGAAGAGACCCAGTACTTC
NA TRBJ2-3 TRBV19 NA CASSSTFNTDTQYF TGTGCCAGTTCGTCCACCTTTAACACAGATACGCAGTATTTT
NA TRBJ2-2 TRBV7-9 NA CASSLSDSANTGELFF TGTGCCAGCAGCTTATCGGACAGTGCGAACACCGGGGAGCTGTTTTTT
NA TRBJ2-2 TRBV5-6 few CASSQSGVSGELFF TGTGCCAGCAGCCAATCGGGGGTCTCCGGGGAGCTGTTTTTT
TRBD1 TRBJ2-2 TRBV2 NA CASSETGRTGELFF TGTGCCAGCAGTGAGACAGGGCGCACCGGGGAGCTGTTTTTT
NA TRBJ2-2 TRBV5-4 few CASSPWPHTGELFF TGTGCCAGCAGCCCCTGGCCTCACACCGGGGAGCTGTTTTTT
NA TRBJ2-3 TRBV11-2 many CASRGSGDTQYF TGTGCCAGCAGAGGTTCTGGGGATACGCAGTATTTT
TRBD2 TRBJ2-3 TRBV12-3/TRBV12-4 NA CASSAVAGVLTDTQYF TGTGCCAGCAGTGCGGTAGCGGGGGTTCTTACAGATACGCAGTATTTT